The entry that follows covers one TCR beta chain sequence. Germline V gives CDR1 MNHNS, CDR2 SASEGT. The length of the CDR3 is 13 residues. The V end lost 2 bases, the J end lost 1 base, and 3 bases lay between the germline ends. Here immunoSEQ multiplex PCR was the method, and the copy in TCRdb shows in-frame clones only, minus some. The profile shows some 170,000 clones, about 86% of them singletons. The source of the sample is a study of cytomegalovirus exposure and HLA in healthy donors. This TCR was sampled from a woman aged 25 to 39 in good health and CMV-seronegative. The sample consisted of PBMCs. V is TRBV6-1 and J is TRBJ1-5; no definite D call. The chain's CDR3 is CASSELSNQPQHF. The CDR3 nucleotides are TGTGCCAGCAGTGAACTGAGCAATCAGCCCCAGCATTTT.